The entry that follows covers one T cell receptor (beta chain) sequence. Germline V lookup: CDR1 LGHDT, CDR2 YNNKEL (reference sequence). The CDR3 is made up of 16 amino acids. The sample comes from a study of blood T cells in healthy people across ages. Isolated PBMCs totaled at least 7 million in each sample. The use of a sample-barcoded 5' primer and a J-beta primer mix characterized a second PCR of roughly 7 to 12 cycles. TCRdb itself ran the 5' RACE reads through MiXCR, one entry per CDR3 protein. The table has approximately 940,000 distinct CDR3 sequences, approximately 49% seen once; the top ten hold around 15%.

The origin of this receptor is a man aged 30 to 39 in good health. The sequencing sample was made of blood. The chain has TRBV3-1 and TRBJ2-5; possibly TRBD1 for D (5 bases). The end of the DNA is better explained by TRBJ2-7, so the J call may be wrong. The CDR3 region is CASSRPTAQLSYEQYF. CDR3 bases: TGTGCCAGCAGCCGACCGACAGCCCAGCTTTCGTACGAGCAGTACTTC.